These 18 T cell receptor beta chains share one sample of origin, sequenced in a study of spatial heterogeneity in lung cancer. TCRdb re-called the 5' RACE reads with MiXCR, one entry per CDR3 protein. The table has tens of thousands of distinct CDR3 sequences, roughly 10% seen once. Sample time point: sample taken at primary tumor resection. Tumor, nontumor lung or frozen PBMC supplied whole RNA, sequenced without sorting. Sample: PBMCs, taken at surgery. The receptor set was obtained from a male donor with early-stage non-small cell lung cancer.

This rearrangement joins TRBV6-2 or TRBV6-3 to TRBJ2-2; D possibly corresponds to TRBD2 (6 bases). The ends were cut back, 4 bases at V and 7 bases at J, with 16 bases in the middle. This CDR3 is built from 15 residues. CDR1 and CDR2 (germline): MNHEY, SVGEGT. CDR3 nucleotide sequence: TGTGCCAGCAGTTGGACCTCCTGGGGGGTCGGGGAGCTGTTTTTT. Protein product: CASSWTSWGVGELFF.

This clonotype was detected many times. V gene TRBV20-1 combines with J gene TRBJ1-5; 8 nucleotides match TRBD1. The germline gives CDR1 DFQATT, CDR2 SNEGSKA (reference sequence). The CDR3 loop spans 12 amino acids. V lost 5 bases and J lost 7; bases outside the gene matches: 4. Here the CDR3 DNA reads TGCAGTGCTCGTTCAGGGGGCCAGCCCCAGCATTTT. Translated: CSARSGGQPQHF.

The chain joins TRBV10-3 to TRBJ2-7, with D perhaps matching TRBD1 (5 bases). This CDR3 region has 16 residues. Germline lookup yields CDR1 ENHRY and CDR2 SYGVKD. Trimming left V 3 bases short and J 6 bases short, with 21 bases between. The CDR3 sequence is CAISEKGATYPIEQYF. DNA for the CDR3: TGTGCCATCAGTGAAAAAGGGGCCACCTACCCGATCGAGCAGTACTTC.

This clonotype has at least ten counts. The genes are TRBV19 and TRBJ2-2, with D perhaps TRBD1 (6 bases). This CDR3 is built from 15 residues. CDR1 is LNHDA and CDR2 is SQIVND in the germline V gene (reference sequence). The ends were cut back, 5 bases at V and 3 bases at J, with 13 bases in the middle. The CDR3 region is CASSPLRGDTGELFF. The DNA of the CDR3 is TGTGCCAGTAGTCCCCTCAGGGGTGACACCGGGGAGCTGTTTTTT.

This clonotype was observed at least ten times. The chain uses TRBV28 and TRBJ1-5; 12 nucleotides agree with TRBD1. The CDR3 contains 16 residues. J gave up 7 bases and V 6 bases, and 10 bases lay outside the gene matches. Germline-derived CDR1 and CDR2 are MDHEN and SYDVKM. The CDR3 DNA reads TGTGCCAGCAGCGGGCGGGACAGGGGGCTCAGGCAGCCCCAGCATTTT. This gives the protein CASSGRDRGLRQPQHF. Variable domain in full (rest from reference TRBV28 and TRBJ1-5): DVKVTQSSRYLVKRTGEKVFLECVQDMDHENMFWYRQDPGLGLRLIYFSYDVKMKEKGDIPEGYSVSREKKERFSLILESASTNQTSMYLCASSGRDRGLRQPQHFGDGTRLSIL.

This clonotype was observed a handful of times. The V call is TRBV25-1, the J call TRBJ1-6, with 9 nucleotides matching TRBD1. Trimming cost V 4 bases and J 6 bases; bases outside gene matches: 4. CDR1 and CDR2 from the germline V gene are MGHDK and SYGVNS. This CDR3 spans 15 amino acids. CDR3 in amino acids: CASSGTGVGNSPLHF. CDR3 coding DNA: TGTGCCAGCAGTGGGACAGGGGTCGGTAATTCACCCCTCCACTTT.

The chain has TRBV10-3 and TRBJ2-7, with 9 bases fitting TRBD2. The CDR3 totals 15 residues. Germline values: CDR1 ENHRY, CDR2 SYGVKD. V gave up 8 bases and J gave up 2 bases; unmatched junction bases: 10. The CDR3 region has the DNA TGTGCCATCGGCGATAGCGGGAGAGGAACCTACGAGCAGTACTTC. Protein sequence: CAIGDSGRGTYEQYF.

Only a few counts were recorded for this clonotype. The chain employs TRBV28 and TRBJ2-1; no clear D gene. Trimming took off 5 bases at V and 1 base at J, with 12 bases between the two ends. The CDR3 is made up of 15 amino acids. Germline V lookup: CDR1 MDHEN, CDR2 SYDVKM. The CDR3 protein is CASSPGQYSYNEQFF. The CDR3 DNA sequence: TGTGCCAGCAGTCCGGGCCAATATTCCTACAATGAGCAGTTCTTC. Full variable domain (outside the CDR3, taken from reference TRBV28 and TRBJ2-1): DVKVTQSSRYLVKRTGEKVFLECVQDMDHENMFWYRQDPGLGLRLIYFSYDVKMKEKGDIPEGYSVSREKKERFSLILESASTNQTSMYLCASSPGQYSYNEQFFGPGTRLTVL.

The chain joins TRBV12-3 or TRBV12-4 to TRBJ2-3; 7 positions match TRBD1. CDR3 length equals 15 residues. V gave up 4 bases and J gave up 4 bases; unmatched junction bases: 8. CDR3 protein: CASSSQTGIADTQYF. CDR3 sequence (DNA): TGTGCCAGCAGTTCCCAGACAGGGATCGCAGATACGCAGTATTTT.

A few counts support this clonotype. This chain's CDR3 is CALRGPHNEQFF. For the CDR3, the DNA is TGTGCCCTGAGGGGGCCACACAATGAGCAGTTCTTC. This chain uses TRBV27 with TRBJ2-1; 7 bases match TRBD1. The ends lost 11 bases at V and 5 bases at J; junction bases unmatched: 6. CDR3 size: 12 residues. Per germline, CDR1 MNHEY and CDR2 SMNVEV (reference sequence).

There are many counts of this clonotype. CDR3 in amino acids: CRGADSTSYEQYF. The DNA of the CDR3 is TGCCGTGGGGCGGACTCCACCTCCTACGAGCAGTACTTC. The rearrangement uses TRBV20-1 and TRBJ2-7; D may correspond to TRBD1 or TRBD2 (5 bases each). The CDR3 is 13 amino acids. Per the germline V gene, CDR1 is DFQATT and CDR2 is SNEGSKA (reference sequence).

This clonotype appeared a few times. J is TRBJ2-1 and V is TRBV11-2, with a weak D call TRBD2 (6 bases). V shed 2 bases and J shed 0 bases, with 17 bases lying between them. The CDR3 sequence is 18 residues long. Per germline, CDR1 SGHAT and CDR2 FQNNGV. The CDR3 DNA reads as TGTGCCAGCAGCTTAAATGGAGGGAGTAGGAGCTCCTACAATGAGCAGTTCTTC. It yields the protein CASSLNGGSRSSYNEQFF.

There are a few counts of this clonotype. The chain couples TRBV7-2 to TRBJ2-3; D is unresolved. Trimming removed 1 base at V and 5 bases at J, with 7 bases between. The CDR3 loop spans 13 amino acids. Germline assignment: CDR1 SGHTA and CDR2 FQGNSA. The chain's CDR3 is CASSLGWRDTQYF. The DNA for the CDR3 is TGTGCCAGCAGCTTAGGTTGGAGAGATACGCAGTATTTT. Using reference TRBV7-2 and TRBJ2-3 for the parts outside the CDR3, the full variable domain is GAGVSQSPSNKVTEKGKDVELRCDPISGHTALYWYRQSLGQGLEFLIYFQGNSAPDKSGLPSDRFSAERTGGSVSTLTIQRTQQEDSAVYLCASSLGWRDTQYFGPGTRLTVL.

This clonotype was seen only a few times. This chain joins TRBV6-6 and TRBJ2-1; TRBD1 agrees at 7 bases. V lost 0 bases to trimming and J lost 3 bases; unmatched junction nucleotides: 11. The germline V gene encodes CDR1 MNHNY and CDR2 SVGAGI (reference sequence). The CDR3 runs 18 residues. The DNA for the CDR3 is TGTGCCAGCAGTTACTCGCCGGGACAGTCCTTTAACTACAATGAGCAGTTCTTC. Its protein product is CASSYSPGQSFNYNEQFF.

This clonotype was observed a handful of times. V is TRBV20-1 and J is TRBJ2-2; D is unclear. The CDR3 contains 15 residues. Germline V gene data show CDR1 as DFQATT and CDR2 as SNEGSKA (reference sequence). Trimming removed 0 bases at V and 6 bases at J, with 14 bases between. In nucleotides, the CDR3 is TGCAGTGCTAGAGATCCAAGGATATCGTCCGGGGAGCTGTTTTTT. Protein: CSARDPRISSGELFF.

This clonotype came up many times. The V gene is TRBV7-2, the J gene TRBJ2-1; no clear D gene. Trimming left V 2 bases short and J 9 bases short, with 11 bases between. Germline V lookup: CDR1 SGHTA, CDR2 FQGNSA. This CDR3 has 13 amino acids. CDR3 nucleotide sequence: TGTGCCAGCAGCTTAAACTACCTCGGTGAGCAGTTCTTC. Residues: CASSLNYLGEQFF. The whole variable domain, remainder taken from reference TRBV7-2 and TRBJ2-1, is GAGVSQSPSNKVTEKGKDVELRCDPISGHTALYWYRQSLGQGLEFLIYFQGNSAPDKSGLPSDRFSAERTGGSVSTLTIQRTQQEDSAVYLCASSLNYLGEQFFGPGTRLTVL.

This clonotype was counted between two and nine times. The rearrangement uses TRBV2 and TRBJ1-2, with a possible D match to TRBD1 (5 bases). Germline V lookup: CDR1 SNHLY, CDR2 FYNNEI. CDR3 length: 16 residues. Trimming took off 5 bases at V and 3 bases at J, with 19 bases between the two ends. The CDR3 spells CASSQTEAGYYYGYTF. CDR3 DNA: TGTGCCAGCAGTCAGACAGAGGCAGGGTATTACTATGGCTACACCTTC.

There are many counts of this clonotype. The J gene is TRBJ2-1, the V gene TRBV2; TRBD2 agrees at 7 bases. With 6 bases clipped from V and 8 bases from J, the junction kept 1 base outside the gene matches. The germline gives CDR1 SNHLY, CDR2 FYNNEI. The CDR3 covers 11 residues. This chain's CDR3 is CASRGRDEQFF. CDR3 nucleotides: TGTGCCAGCAGGGGGAGGGATGAGCAGTTCTTC. The whole variable domain, filled in from reference TRBV2 and TRBJ2-1, reads EPEVTQTPSHQVTQMGQEVILRCVPISNHLYFYWYRQILGQKVEFLVSFYNNEISEKSEIFDDQFSVERPDGSNFTLKIRSTKLEDSAMYFCASRGRDEQFFGPGTRLTVL.